The rows below give T cell receptor beta chains drawn from one sample of a study of CD8 T cells in ankylosing spondylitis. TCRdb processed the 5' RACE reads anew with MiXCR; each CDR3 protein has one entry. The sample has 350,000 or so distinct CDR3 sequences; 14% to 15% are singletons. Sequenced sample: blood, either unsorted or a sorted T cell fraction (not recorded which). The receptors stem from a male donor with ankylosing spondylitis or in good health (not recorded which). Both conserved end residues are part of each CDR3. A D gene is named only where the DNA matches it firmly. Clone size is shown for a subset of rows, as once, few, many or a class of expanded clone.

J gene	V gene	D gene	clone size	CDR3 DNA	CDR3 protein
TRBJ1-5	TRBV5-1	NA	few	TGCGCCAGCAGACTCGACTTGAATCAGCCCCAGCATTTT	CASRLDLNQPQHF
TRBJ2-4	TRBV7-8	TRBD1	few	TGTGCCAGCAGCTTAGCTGACAGGGGCACGGCCAAAAACATTCAGTACTTC	CASSLADRGTAKNIQYF
TRBJ1-1	TRBV12-3/TRBV12-4	NA	few	TGTGCCAGCAGTCCCGACACGGGGGTGAACACTGAAGCTTTCTTT	CASSPDTGVNTEAFF
TRBJ1-1	TRBV5-6	NA	few	TGTGCCAGCTTACAACCGGCCATGAACACTGAAGCTTTCTTT	CASLQPAMNTEAFF
TRBJ2-7	TRBV12-3/TRBV12-4	NA	many	TGTGCCAGCAGTTTTTATGGCCACGAGCAGTACTTC	CASSFYGHEQYF
TRBJ2-1	TRBV12-3/TRBV12-4	TRBD2	few	TGTGCCAGCAGTTTCCAGCGGGGGGTACCCAATGAGCAGTTCTTC	CASSFQRGVPNEQFF
TRBJ2-2	TRBV9	NA	NA	TGTGCCAGCAGACAGGACCCGGGGGTGACCGGGGAGCTGTTTTTT	CASRQDPGVTGELFF
TRBJ1-2	TRBV5-1	NA	few	TGCGCCAGCAGCTTGGAGGGCGGAGGGGCCAACTATGGCTACACCTTC	CASSLEGGGANYGYTF
TRBJ2-2	TRBV20-1	TRBD1	NA	TGCAGTACTGGGACAGGGAACACCGGGGAGCTGTTTTTT	CSTGTGNTGELFF
TRBJ2-7	TRBV3-1	NA	few	TGCGCCAGCAGCCCCTTGGCGGGATACGAGCAGTACTTC	CASSPLAGYEQYF
TRBJ2-5	TRBV7-9	NA	NA	TGTGCCAGCAGCTTAGTGGCCTATTGGGAGACCCAGTACTTC	CASSLVAYWETQYF
TRBJ2-3	TRBV3-1	NA	NA	TGTGCCAGCAGCCAAGAGCCGAAACCAGATACGCAGTATTTT	CASSQEPKPDTQYF
TRBJ2-7	TRBV4-1	TRBD2	NA	TGCGCCAGCAGCCAAGTACGACAAGGGAGGGGATACGAGCAGTACTTC	CASSQVRQGRGYEQYF
TRBJ2-7	TRBV2	TRBD1	NA	TGTGCCAGCAGTGAGACCGGGACAGTAGGCAGGGCCTACGAGCAGTACTTC	CASSETGTVGRAYEQYF
TRBJ2-1	TRBV2	TRBD2	NA	TGTGCCAGCAGTGCGGGACTAGCGGGAGGGAAGAATGAGCAGTTCTTC	CASSAGLAGGKNEQFF
TRBJ2-1	TRBV6-1	NA	NA	TGTGCCAGTGTAAGGGCAGGAAACTCCTACAATGAGCAGTTCTTC	CASVRAGNSYNEQFF